What follows are 14 T cell receptor beta chains derived from one specimen sequenced in a study of early T cells in non-severe SARS-CoV-2 infection. MiXCR, run by TCRdb on the 5' RACE reads, gives a single entry per CDR3 protein. Among more than 25,000 distinct CDR3 sequences listed, about 5.7% were seen once. The sample consisted of whole blood. The receptor set was obtained from an adult who was a healthcare worker with PCR-confirmed SARS-CoV-2 infection or an uninfected control (not recorded which).

This clonotype was detected ten times or more. V usage is TRBV12-3 or TRBV12-4 and J usage is TRBJ2-3; the D is unclear. This CDR3 has 13 amino acids. V lost 6 bases and J lost 6, with 13 bases in between. CDR3 sequence (DNA): TGTGCCAGCAGCTCCCTCGATCTTGATACGCAGTATTTT. This gives the protein CASSSLDLDTQYF.

There are many counts of this clonotype. The V gene is TRBV3-1, the J gene TRBJ2-1, with 7 bases lining up with TRBD1. Germline V lookup: CDR1 LGHDT, CDR2 YNNKEL (reference sequence). The CDR3 is 11 residues long. J was trimmed by 14 bases and V by 3 bases; bases with no gene match: 4. Here the CDR3 reads CASSHDREKFF. The CDR3 coding sequence is TGTGCCAGCAGCCATGACAGGGAGAAGTTCTTC.

This clonotype was found many times. The gene calls are TRBV21-1 and TRBJ2-5; the table calls TRBD1, which could not be checked here. TRBV21-1 is assigned pseudogene status. This CDR3 comprises 17 residues. The CDR3 sequence is CASSAPTGRVYQETQYF. The CDR3 DNA reads as TGTGCCAGCAGCGCCCCCACAGGGCGGGTATACCAAGAGACCCAGTACTTC.

This clonotype was counted ten times or more. V and J are TRBV5-4 and TRBJ1-2; D ambiguous. Trimming pared 4 bases from V and 2 bases from J, leaving 12 bases between. The V gene's germline CDR1 is SGHNT and CDR2 YYREEE (reference sequence). This CDR3 comprises 14 residues. The CDR3 loop is CASSTRTGNYGYTF. Here the CDR3 DNA reads TGTGCCAGCAGCACCAGGACGGGGAACTATGGCTACACCTTC.

The chain combines TRBV28 with TRBJ1-3; 8 nucleotides agree with TRBD1. The CDR3 contains 16 residues. V was pared by 4 bases and J by 4 bases, with 9 bases of the junction left unmatched. Germline-derived CDR1 and CDR2 are MDHEN and SYDVKM. The CDR3 nucleotides read TGTGCCAGCAGTTCCACCCCCCGGGACAGGGGAAACACCATATATTTT. Its protein product is CASSSTPRDRGNTIYF.

This clonotype was seen at least ten times. The V call is TRBV27, the J call TRBJ2-5; no clear D gene. V was clipped by 5 bases and J by 5 bases, with 15 bases between them. This CDR3 is built from 14 residues. Looked up from germline, CDR1 is MNHEY and CDR2 is SMNVEV (reference sequence). CDR3 coding DNA: TGTGCCAGCAGTCCTATACCACCCGGGGAGACCCAGTACTTC. Its protein product is CASSPIPPGETQYF.

This clonotype appeared many times. This chain joins TRBV18 and TRBJ1-1, with D perhaps TRBD1 (6 bases). Per germline, CDR1 KGHSH and CDR2 LQKENI. V was trimmed by 2 bases and J by 6 bases, leaving 7 bases between them. This CDR3 region has 12 residues. Here the CDR3 reads CASSPTGSEAFF. Here the CDR3 DNA reads TGTGCCAGCTCACCAACAGGGTCTGAAGCTTTCTTT.

This clonotype was seen repeatedly, ten times or more. The J gene is TRBJ2-5, the V gene TRBV11-2; no reliable D call. Trimming took 6 bases from V and 4 from J, leaving 15 bases between them. The CDR3 spans 14 residues. The V gene's germline CDR1 is SGHAT and CDR2 FQNNGV. The CDR3 DNA reads as TGTGCCAGCAGTCAGAAATCCTACCTAGAGACCCAGTACTTC. The encoded protein is CASSQKSYLETQYF.

This CDR3 is CASSIQGVAYEQYF. The CDR3 DNA sequence: TGTGCCAGCAGCATCCAGGGGGTCGCCTACGAGCAGTACTTC. The chain combines TRBV2 with TRBJ2-7; 7 nucleotides match TRBD1. Trimming cost V 6 bases and J 2 bases; bases outside gene matches: 7. This CDR3 has 14 amino acids. Germline CDR1 reads SNHLY; CDR2 reads FYNNEI.

V usage is TRBV28 and J usage is TRBJ2-4; D uncertain. The CDR3 is 16 residues long. Germline V lookup: CDR1 MDHEN, CDR2 SYDVKM. Trimming cost V 2 bases and J 0 bases, with 11 bases left between them. Written as DNA, the CDR3 is TGTGCCAGCAGTTTAGTCTATAAACTAGCCAAAAACATTCAGTACTTC. Amino acid sequence: CASSLVYKLAKNIQYF.

This sequence joins TRBV7-2 and TRBJ2-7; D not certain. The germline V gene encodes CDR1 SGHTA and CDR2 FQGNSA. CDR3 size: 15 residues. Between the trimmed V and J ends, which lost 3 bases and 0 bases, there was a span of 12 bases. CDR3 protein: CASSFGTTISYEQYF. The CDR3 DNA follows: TGTGCCAGCAGCTTTGGCACTACTATCTCCTACGAGCAGTACTTC.

This clonotype was seen ten or more times. Written as DNA, the CDR3 is TGTGCCAGCAGTCCCAGGGGGCGCGGATATGGCTACACCTTC. This sequence encodes CASSPRGRGYGYTF. The rearrangement links TRBV28 to TRBJ1-2, with 8 bases fitting TRBD1. CDR1 and CDR2 (germline): MDHEN, SYDVKM. The V and J ends lost 5 bases and 5 bases, in that order; junction bases with no gene match: 7. The CDR3 extends over 14 amino acids.

This clonotype is medium-sized (0.01 to 0.1%) by share. V gene TRBV6-5 combines with J gene TRBJ2-7; 11 bases are a match to TRBD2. Trimming took 6 bases from V and 6 from J; bases not matched to a gene: 4. Per the germline V gene, CDR1 is MNHEY and CDR2 is SVGAGI. The CDR3 has 13 amino acids. The CDR3 spells CASSGTSGFEQYF. As DNA, the CDR3 is TGTGCCAGCAGCGGGACTAGCGGCTTCGAGCAGTACTTC.

At least ten counts were recorded for this clonotype. V is TRBV7-9 and J is TRBJ2-7; TRBD1 matches at 8 bases. The CDR3 runs 15 residues. With 4 bases clipped from V and 1 base from J, the junction kept 6 bases outside the gene matches. CDR1 is SEHNR, CDR2 FQNEAQ, per germline (reference sequence). The CDR3 protein is CASSYNRDRSYEQYF. CDR3 sequence (DNA): TGTGCCAGCAGCTACAACCGGGACAGGTCCTACGAGCAGTACTTC.